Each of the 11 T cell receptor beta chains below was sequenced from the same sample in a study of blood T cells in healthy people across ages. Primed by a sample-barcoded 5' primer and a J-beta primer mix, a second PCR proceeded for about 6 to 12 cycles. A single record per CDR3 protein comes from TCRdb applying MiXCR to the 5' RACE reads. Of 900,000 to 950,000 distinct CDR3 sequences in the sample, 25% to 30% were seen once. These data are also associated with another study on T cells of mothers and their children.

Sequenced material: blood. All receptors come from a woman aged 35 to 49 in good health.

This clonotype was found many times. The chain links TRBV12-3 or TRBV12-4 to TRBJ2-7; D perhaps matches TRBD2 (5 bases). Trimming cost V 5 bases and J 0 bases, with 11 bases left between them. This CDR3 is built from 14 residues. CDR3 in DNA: TGTGCCAGCAGTCTGCGGGTTTCCTCCTACGAGCAGTACTTC. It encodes CASSLRVSSYEQYF.

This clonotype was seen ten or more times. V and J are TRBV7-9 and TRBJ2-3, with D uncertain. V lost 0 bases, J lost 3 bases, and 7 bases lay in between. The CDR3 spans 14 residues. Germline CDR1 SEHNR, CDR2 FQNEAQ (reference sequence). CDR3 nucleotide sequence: TGTGCCAGCAGCTTAGCAGTCTCGACAGATACGCAGTATTTT. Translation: CASSLAVSTDTQYF.

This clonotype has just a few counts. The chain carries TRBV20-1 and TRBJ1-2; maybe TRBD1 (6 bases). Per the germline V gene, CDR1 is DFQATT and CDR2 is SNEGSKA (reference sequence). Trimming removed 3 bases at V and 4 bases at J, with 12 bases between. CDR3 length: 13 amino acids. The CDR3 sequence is CSASGQDSYGYTF. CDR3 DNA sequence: TGCAGTGCTAGTGGTCAGGACAGCTATGGCTACACCTTC.

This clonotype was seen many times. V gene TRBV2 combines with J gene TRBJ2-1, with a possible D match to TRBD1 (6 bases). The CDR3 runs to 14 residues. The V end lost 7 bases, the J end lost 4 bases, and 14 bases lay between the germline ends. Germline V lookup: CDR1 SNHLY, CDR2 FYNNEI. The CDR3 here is CASKDRQGYNEQFF. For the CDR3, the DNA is TGTGCCAGCAAAGACAGGCAGGGATACAATGAGCAGTTCTTC. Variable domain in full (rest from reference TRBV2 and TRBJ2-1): EPEVTQTPSHQVTQMGQEVILRCVPISNHLYFYWYRQILGQKVEFLVSFYNNEISEKSEIFDDQFSVERPDGSNFTLKIRSTKLEDSAMYFCASKDRQGYNEQFFGPGTRLTVL.

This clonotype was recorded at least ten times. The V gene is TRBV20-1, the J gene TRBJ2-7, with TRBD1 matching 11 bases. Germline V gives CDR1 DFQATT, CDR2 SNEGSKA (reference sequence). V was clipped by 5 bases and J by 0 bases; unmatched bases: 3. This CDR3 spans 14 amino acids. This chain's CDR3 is CSAGTGGTSYEQYF. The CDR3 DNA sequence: TGCAGTGCTGGGACAGGGGGGACCTCCTACGAGCAGTACTTC.

This chain's CDR3 is CASSPRDSLVNGELFF. The CDR3, as DNA: TGTGCCAGCAGTCCCCGGGACAGCCTCGTCAACGGGGAGCTGTTTTTT. The gene calls are TRBV12-3 or TRBV12-4 and TRBJ2-2, with 7 positions matching TRBD1. V was clipped by 5 bases and J by 7 bases; unmatched bases: 13. The CDR3 spans 16 residues.

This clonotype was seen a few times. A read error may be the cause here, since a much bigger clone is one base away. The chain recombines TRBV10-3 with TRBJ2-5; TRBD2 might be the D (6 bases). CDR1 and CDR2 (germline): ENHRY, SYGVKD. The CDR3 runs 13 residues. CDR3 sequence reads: CAIGESEGETQYF. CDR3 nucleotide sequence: TGTGCCATCGGTGAGTCGGAGGGAGAGACCCAGTACTTC.

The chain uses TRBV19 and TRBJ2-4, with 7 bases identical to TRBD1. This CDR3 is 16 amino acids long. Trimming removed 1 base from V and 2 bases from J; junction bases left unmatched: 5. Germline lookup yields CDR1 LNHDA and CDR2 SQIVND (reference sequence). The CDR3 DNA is TGTGCCAGTAGTATAGGGGCAGGGGGAACCAAAAACATTCAGTACTTC. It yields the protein CASSIGAGGTKNIQYF.

CDR3 bases: TGTGCCAGCAGTTCGATGCAGGGGGCGAACAATGAGCAGTTCTTC. It is translated as CASSSMQGANNEQFF. This chain connects TRBV6-6 to TRBJ2-1; TRBD1 matches at 8 bases. V dropped 4 bases and J dropped 5; count of bases not matched to a gene: 7. Germline assignment: CDR1 MNHNY and CDR2 SVGAGI (reference sequence). The CDR3 has 15 residues.

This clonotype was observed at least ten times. The CDR3 bases are TGCGCCAGCAGCCAGCAGCCAGGGGGCAATCAGCCCCAGCATTTT. Protein sequence: CASSQQPGGNQPQHF. The V gene is TRBV4-1, the J gene TRBJ1-5; tentatively, D is TRBD1 (6 bases). Trimming stripped 3 bases from V and 2 bases from J, with 11 bases between. The CDR3 covers 15 residues. Germline V gene lookup returns CDR1 MGHRA and CDR2 YSYEKL.

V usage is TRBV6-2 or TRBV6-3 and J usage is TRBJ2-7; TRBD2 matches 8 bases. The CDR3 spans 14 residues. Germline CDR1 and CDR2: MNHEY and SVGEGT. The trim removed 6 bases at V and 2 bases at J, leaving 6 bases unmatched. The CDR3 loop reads CASSPSGLTYEQYF. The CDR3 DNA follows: TGTGCCAGCAGCCCTAGCGGGCTGACCTACGAGCAGTACTTC.